Shown below are 26 T cell receptor beta chains from a single sample sequenced in a study of T cell responses to AZD1222 COVID-19 vaccine. TCRdb's table, derived via immunoSEQ multiplex PCR, lists solely in-frame clones and lacks some. The sample yields about 78,000 clones, roughly 80% seen once. The sample in question was peripheral blood, obtained on day 0 of AZD1222 vaccination. Receptor source: an adult in good health.

The chain couples TRBV6-6 to TRBJ2-1; D uncertain. V was clipped by 2 bases and J by 8 bases, with 4 bases between them. CDR3 length equals 11 residues. Germline loops: CDR1 MNHNY, CDR2 SVGAGI (reference sequence). Written as DNA, the CDR3 is TGTGCCAGCAGTTACACAGATGAGCAGTTCTTC. Translated: CASSYTDEQFF.

The J gene is TRBJ1-2, the V gene TRBV4-3; 8 bases map to TRBD1. In germline, CDR1 is LGHNA, CDR2 YSLEER. This CDR3 has 18 amino acids. Germline trimming cut 3 bases from V and 4 bases from J; bases unmatched to any gene: 16. The CDR3 DNA is TGCGCCAGCAGCCAGGACTATATTCAGGGGGCGTTGGGCTATGGCTACACCTTC. Protein product: CASSQDYIQGALGYGYTF.

The rearrangement joins TRBV7-2 to TRBJ1-2; possibly TRBD1 for D (6 bases). V dropped 1 base and J dropped 4 bases, with 10 bases sitting between them. The CDR3 sequence is 14 residues long. Germline CDR1 SGHTA, CDR2 FQGNSA. CDR3 loop: CASSLGGRGYGYTF. CDR3 DNA sequence: TGTGCCAGCAGCTTAGGGGGGCGCGGCTATGGCTACACCTTC.

The chain has TRBV6-5 and TRBJ1-1; D is perhaps TRBD1 (5 bases). Looked up from germline, CDR1 is MNHEY and CDR2 is SVGAGI. The CDR3 covers 13 residues. Trimming took 6 bases from V and 8 from J, leaving 16 bases between them. The CDR3 DNA reads as TGTGCCAGCAGCCGCGGGGGACTACCCGAAGCTTTCTTT. This translates into CASSRGGLPEAFF.

The chain employs TRBV3-1 (or the pseudogene TRBV3-2) and TRBJ1-2, with TRBD1 matching 8 bases. V was pared by 7 bases and J by 7 bases, with 8 bases of the junction left unmatched. Per germline, CDR1 LGHDT and CDR2 YNNKEL (reference sequence). The CDR3 has 13 amino acids. The CDR3 region has the DNA TGTGCCAGCACCCCCGGGACAGGCGGTGGCTACACCTTC. It encodes CASTPGTGGGYTF.

This chain links TRBV7-2 with TRBJ2-2, with TRBD1 matching over 7 bases. This CDR3 has 15 residues. The junction had 2 bases not matched to a gene; V was cut back by 4 bases and J by 0 bases. Looked up from germline, CDR1 is SGHTA and CDR2 is FQGNSA. Written as DNA, the CDR3 is TGTGCCAGCAGCTCCGGGACAGCGAACACCGGGGAGCTGTTTTTT. Translated: CASSSGTANTGELFF. Full variable domain (rest looked up from reference TRBV7-2 and TRBJ2-2): GAGVSQSPSNKVTEKGKDVELRCDPISGHTALYWYRQSLGQGLEFLIYFQGNSAPDKSGLPSDRFSAERTGGSVSTLTIQRTQQEDSAVYLCASSSGTANTGELFFGEGSRLTVL.

This chain joins TRBV6-5 and TRBJ1-1; TRBD1 might be the D (5 bases). V lost 8 bases to trimming and J lost 4 bases, with 14 bases between them. CDR3 length: 13 amino acids. Germline V CDR1 and CDR2: MNHEY, SVGAGI. The CDR3 reads CASGRERGTEAFF. CDR3 in DNA: TGTGCCAGCGGCAGGGAAAGAGGCACTGAAGCTTTCTTT.

The chain combines TRBV7-9 with TRBJ1-2, with no clear D. The CDR3 is made up of 14 amino acids. V shed 1 base and J shed 4 bases, with 10 bases lying between them. Germline V gives CDR1 SEHNR, CDR2 FQNEAQ (reference sequence). The CDR3 DNA is TGTGCCAGCAGCTTAGAAGTGCCGACCTATGGCTACACCTTC. Translation gives CASSLEVPTYGYTF.

The V gene is TRBV20-1, the J gene TRBJ2-7; D might be TRBD2 (5 bases). This CDR3 is 15 amino acids long. Germline V CDR1 and CDR2: DFQATT, SNEGSKA (reference sequence). V was clipped by 3 bases and J by 0 bases, with 15 bases between them. In nucleotides, the CDR3 is TGCAGTGCTAGTCGGGCAGGACTTAGCTCCTACGAGCAGTACTTC. Protein sequence: CSASRAGLSSYEQYF.

This clone is a singleton in its sample. The chain couples TRBV5-6 to TRBJ1-1; D is undetermined. Trimming removed 4 bases from V and 5 bases from J, with 18 bases in between. CDR1 SGHDT and CDR2 YYEEEE come from the germline V gene. The CDR3 loop spans 15 amino acids. CDR3 coding DNA: TGTGCCAGCAGCCCCTACGCGTATTCGGGGACTGAAGCTTTCTTT. Translated: CASSPYAYSGTEAFF.

CDR3 bases: TGTGCCAGCAGCGGACGGGACAGGGAGGGGAGCTATGGCTACACCTTC. Translation gives CASSGRDREGSYGYTF. This chain links TRBV11-2 with TRBJ1-2, with 9 bases aligning to TRBD1. Germline CDR1 and CDR2: SGHAT and FQNNGV. V dropped 5 bases and J dropped 4; count of bases not matched to a gene: 11. This CDR3 is 16 amino acids long. The whole variable domain, remainder taken from reference TRBV11-2 and TRBJ1-2, is EAGVAQSPRYKIIEKRQSVAFWCNPISGHATLYWYQQILGQGPKLLIQFQNNGVVDDSQLPKDRFSAERLKGVDSTLKIQPAKLEDSAVYLCASSGRDREGSYGYTFGSGTRLTVV.

This clone was seen just once. This chain uses TRBV3-1 (or the pseudogene TRBV3-2) with TRBJ2-3, with D perhaps being TRBD1 or TRBD2 (5 bases each). The CDR3 is 12 residues long. CDR1 LGHDT and CDR2 YNNKEL come from the germline V gene (reference sequence). Trimming took off 0 bases at V and 8 bases at J, with 6 bases between the two ends. CDR3 region: CASSQDGGTQYF. The CDR3, as DNA: TGTGCCAGCAGCCAAGATGGGGGTACGCAGTATTTT.

The chain is built from TRBV5-4 and TRBJ2-7; 7 positions agree with TRBD1. The V gene end was trimmed by 4 bases and the J gene end by 5 bases; junction bases not matched to a gene: 9. There are 14 residues in the CDR3. CDR1 and CDR2 from the germline V gene are SGHNT and YYREEE (reference sequence). The CDR3, as DNA: TGTGCCAGCAGCCTTCGGGACAGTGTTAACGAGCAGTACTTC. Translating it yields CASSLRDSVNEQYF.

V and J are TRBV10-1 and TRBJ2-7, with 8 bases aligning to TRBD2. The V gene's germline CDR1 is WNHNN and CDR2 SYGVQD (reference sequence). V shed 0 bases, J shed 4 bases, and the junction held 11 bases outside the gene matches. The CDR3 contains 17 residues. CDR3 residues: CASSESTGLDWRYEQYF. As DNA, the CDR3 is TGCGCCAGCAGTGAGTCGACGGGACTAGATTGGAGGTACGAGCAGTACTTC.

The rearrangement uses TRBV10-1 and TRBJ2-5; D unclear. Germline CDR1 is WNHNN and CDR2 is SYGVQD (reference sequence). Trimming pared 2 bases from V and 6 bases from J, leaving 10 bases between. This CDR3 spans 13 amino acids. In DNA, the CDR3 is TGCGCCAGCAGTGAGGCGGACGGAAAGACCCAGTACTTC. Translating it yields CASSEADGKTQYF.

About this clone itself: The same CDR3 is also encoded by other DNA sequences in this sample. This sequence joins TRBV11-2 and TRBJ1-1; D uncertain. CDR1 SGHAT and CDR2 FQNNGV come from the germline V gene. The ends were cut back, 3 bases at V and 1 base at J, with 9 bases in the middle. This CDR3 contains 14 residues. The CDR3 coding sequence is TGTGCCAGCAGCTTGGAAGTCCGGAACACTGAAGCTTTCTTT. Translating it yields CASSLEVRNTEAFF. The variable domain in full, with the rest retrieved from reference TRBV11-2 and TRBJ1-1, is EAGVAQSPRYKIIEKRQSVAFWCNPISGHATLYWYQQILGQGPKLLIQFQNNGVVDDSQLPKDRFSAERLKGVDSTLKIQPAKLEDSAVYLCASSLEVRNTEAFFGQGTRLTVV.

The chain couples TRBV6-2 or TRBV6-3 to TRBJ2-5, with D perhaps matching TRBD1 or TRBD2 (5 bases each). This CDR3 has 16 residues. Per the germline V gene, CDR1 is MNHEY and CDR2 is SVGEGT. V was shortened by 5 bases and J by 1 base, with 17 bases between the two germline ends. The chain's CDR3 is CASSPLSPGTQETQYF. The CDR3 bases are TGTGCCAGCAGTCCCCTGAGTCCCGGGACCCAAGAGACCCAGTACTTC.

The V call is TRBV4-3, the J call TRBJ2-7, with D perhaps matching TRBD2 (6 bases). The V end was cut by 1 base, the J end by 3 bases, with 13 bases between. Germline V gene lookup returns CDR1 LGHNA and CDR2 YSLEER. CDR3 length: 15 residues. The CDR3 region is CASSQARSTSYEQYF. The CDR3 DNA sequence: TGCGCCAGCAGCCAAGCCAGGTCGACTAGCTACGAGCAGTACTTC.

The chain links TRBV19 to TRBJ1-1; TRBD1 matches 8 bases. Trimming took 5 bases from V and 0 from J; bases not matched to a gene: 8. The CDR3 sequence is 16 residues long. Germline CDR1 is LNHDA and CDR2 is SQIVND (reference sequence). The CDR3 here is CASSLRGTGVNTEAFF. CDR3 in DNA: TGTGCCAGTAGTCTCCGAGGGACAGGAGTGAACACTGAAGCTTTCTTT.

The chain couples TRBV2 to TRBJ1-5; D is possibly TRBD1 (5 bases). This CDR3 comprises 15 residues. Trimming shortened V by 5 bases and J by 0 bases, and 11 bases separated the two germline ends. Per the germline V gene, CDR1 is SNHLY and CDR2 is FYNNEI. The CDR3 reads CASSKDSFSNQPQHF. Here the CDR3 DNA reads TGTGCCAGCAGTAAAGACAGTTTTAGCAATCAGCCCCAGCATTTT.

The chain uses TRBV29-1 and TRBJ1-1; D unresolved. CDR1 is SQVTM, CDR2 ANQGSEA, per germline. This CDR3 comprises 11 residues. Trimming removed 5 bases from V and 11 bases from J, with 15 bases in between. Here the CDR3 DNA reads TGCAGCGTTAGCCAGGAGTTGAGGGCTTTCTTT. It encodes CSVSQELRAFF.

The rearrangement uses TRBV6-5 and TRBJ2-5; D possibly corresponds to TRBD2 (5 bases). CDR3 length: 14 residues. Germline-derived CDR1 and CDR2 are MNHEY and SVGAGI. The V end lost 0 bases, the J end lost 5 bases, and 10 bases lay between the germline ends. The CDR3 sequence is CASSYSIGDETQYF. CDR3 DNA: TGTGCCAGCAGTTACTCGATCGGGGATGAGACCCAGTACTTC.

V is TRBV19 and J is TRBJ1-6, with 8 bases identical to TRBD1. This CDR3 has 14 amino acids. The junction had 6 bases not matched to a gene; V was cut back by 3 bases and J by 11 bases. In germline, CDR1 is LNHDA, CDR2 SQIVND (reference sequence). CDR3 region: CASSMGTGRPPLHF. The CDR3 DNA sequence: TGTGCCAGTAGTATGGGGACAGGCCGGCCACCCCTCCACTTT.

The rearrangement links TRBV9 to TRBJ1-1; D is unclear. The germline V gene has CDR1 SGDLS and CDR2 YYNGEE. The V gene lost 2 bases and the J gene lost 0 bases, with 11 bases spanning the gap. The CDR3 contains 15 residues. Here the CDR3 reads CASSVGYSMNTEAFF. DNA for the CDR3: TGTGCCAGCAGCGTTGGGTACAGCATGAACACTGAAGCTTTCTTT.

This clone has only one observation. The V gene is TRBV5-1, the J gene TRBJ2-1; 9 bases fit TRBD2. The CDR3 covers 16 residues. V was pared by 0 bases and J by 2 bases, with 3 bases of the junction left unmatched. Looked up from germline, CDR1 is SGHRS and CDR2 is YFSETQ. This CDR3 reads CASSLVAGGAYNEQFF. Here the CDR3 DNA reads TGCGCCAGCAGCTTGGTGGCGGGAGGGGCCTACAATGAGCAGTTCTTC.

CDR3 bases: TGTGCCAGCAGTTTAACTAGCGGGGCTAACAATGAGCAGTTCTTC. Translating gives CASSLTSGANNEQFF. This chain uses TRBV2 with TRBJ2-1, with 10 bases aligning to TRBD2. The CDR3 has 15 residues. Looked up from germline, CDR1 is SNHLY and CDR2 is FYNNEI. Trimming took 5 bases from V and 5 from J; bases not matched to a gene: 6.